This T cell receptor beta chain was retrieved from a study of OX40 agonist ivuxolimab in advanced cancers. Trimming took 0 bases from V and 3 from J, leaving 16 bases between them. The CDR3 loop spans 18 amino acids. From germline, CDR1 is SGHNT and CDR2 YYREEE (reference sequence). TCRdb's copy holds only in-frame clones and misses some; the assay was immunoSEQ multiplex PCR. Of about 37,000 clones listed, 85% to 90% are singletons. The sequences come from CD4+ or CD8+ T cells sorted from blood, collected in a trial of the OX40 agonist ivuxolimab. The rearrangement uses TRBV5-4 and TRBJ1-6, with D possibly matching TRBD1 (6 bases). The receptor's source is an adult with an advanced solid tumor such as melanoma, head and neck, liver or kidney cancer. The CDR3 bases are TGTGCCAGCAGCTTGGGGCGCAGGGGAGGTGGCTATAATTCACCCCTCCACTTT. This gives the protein CASSLGRRGGGYNSPLHF.